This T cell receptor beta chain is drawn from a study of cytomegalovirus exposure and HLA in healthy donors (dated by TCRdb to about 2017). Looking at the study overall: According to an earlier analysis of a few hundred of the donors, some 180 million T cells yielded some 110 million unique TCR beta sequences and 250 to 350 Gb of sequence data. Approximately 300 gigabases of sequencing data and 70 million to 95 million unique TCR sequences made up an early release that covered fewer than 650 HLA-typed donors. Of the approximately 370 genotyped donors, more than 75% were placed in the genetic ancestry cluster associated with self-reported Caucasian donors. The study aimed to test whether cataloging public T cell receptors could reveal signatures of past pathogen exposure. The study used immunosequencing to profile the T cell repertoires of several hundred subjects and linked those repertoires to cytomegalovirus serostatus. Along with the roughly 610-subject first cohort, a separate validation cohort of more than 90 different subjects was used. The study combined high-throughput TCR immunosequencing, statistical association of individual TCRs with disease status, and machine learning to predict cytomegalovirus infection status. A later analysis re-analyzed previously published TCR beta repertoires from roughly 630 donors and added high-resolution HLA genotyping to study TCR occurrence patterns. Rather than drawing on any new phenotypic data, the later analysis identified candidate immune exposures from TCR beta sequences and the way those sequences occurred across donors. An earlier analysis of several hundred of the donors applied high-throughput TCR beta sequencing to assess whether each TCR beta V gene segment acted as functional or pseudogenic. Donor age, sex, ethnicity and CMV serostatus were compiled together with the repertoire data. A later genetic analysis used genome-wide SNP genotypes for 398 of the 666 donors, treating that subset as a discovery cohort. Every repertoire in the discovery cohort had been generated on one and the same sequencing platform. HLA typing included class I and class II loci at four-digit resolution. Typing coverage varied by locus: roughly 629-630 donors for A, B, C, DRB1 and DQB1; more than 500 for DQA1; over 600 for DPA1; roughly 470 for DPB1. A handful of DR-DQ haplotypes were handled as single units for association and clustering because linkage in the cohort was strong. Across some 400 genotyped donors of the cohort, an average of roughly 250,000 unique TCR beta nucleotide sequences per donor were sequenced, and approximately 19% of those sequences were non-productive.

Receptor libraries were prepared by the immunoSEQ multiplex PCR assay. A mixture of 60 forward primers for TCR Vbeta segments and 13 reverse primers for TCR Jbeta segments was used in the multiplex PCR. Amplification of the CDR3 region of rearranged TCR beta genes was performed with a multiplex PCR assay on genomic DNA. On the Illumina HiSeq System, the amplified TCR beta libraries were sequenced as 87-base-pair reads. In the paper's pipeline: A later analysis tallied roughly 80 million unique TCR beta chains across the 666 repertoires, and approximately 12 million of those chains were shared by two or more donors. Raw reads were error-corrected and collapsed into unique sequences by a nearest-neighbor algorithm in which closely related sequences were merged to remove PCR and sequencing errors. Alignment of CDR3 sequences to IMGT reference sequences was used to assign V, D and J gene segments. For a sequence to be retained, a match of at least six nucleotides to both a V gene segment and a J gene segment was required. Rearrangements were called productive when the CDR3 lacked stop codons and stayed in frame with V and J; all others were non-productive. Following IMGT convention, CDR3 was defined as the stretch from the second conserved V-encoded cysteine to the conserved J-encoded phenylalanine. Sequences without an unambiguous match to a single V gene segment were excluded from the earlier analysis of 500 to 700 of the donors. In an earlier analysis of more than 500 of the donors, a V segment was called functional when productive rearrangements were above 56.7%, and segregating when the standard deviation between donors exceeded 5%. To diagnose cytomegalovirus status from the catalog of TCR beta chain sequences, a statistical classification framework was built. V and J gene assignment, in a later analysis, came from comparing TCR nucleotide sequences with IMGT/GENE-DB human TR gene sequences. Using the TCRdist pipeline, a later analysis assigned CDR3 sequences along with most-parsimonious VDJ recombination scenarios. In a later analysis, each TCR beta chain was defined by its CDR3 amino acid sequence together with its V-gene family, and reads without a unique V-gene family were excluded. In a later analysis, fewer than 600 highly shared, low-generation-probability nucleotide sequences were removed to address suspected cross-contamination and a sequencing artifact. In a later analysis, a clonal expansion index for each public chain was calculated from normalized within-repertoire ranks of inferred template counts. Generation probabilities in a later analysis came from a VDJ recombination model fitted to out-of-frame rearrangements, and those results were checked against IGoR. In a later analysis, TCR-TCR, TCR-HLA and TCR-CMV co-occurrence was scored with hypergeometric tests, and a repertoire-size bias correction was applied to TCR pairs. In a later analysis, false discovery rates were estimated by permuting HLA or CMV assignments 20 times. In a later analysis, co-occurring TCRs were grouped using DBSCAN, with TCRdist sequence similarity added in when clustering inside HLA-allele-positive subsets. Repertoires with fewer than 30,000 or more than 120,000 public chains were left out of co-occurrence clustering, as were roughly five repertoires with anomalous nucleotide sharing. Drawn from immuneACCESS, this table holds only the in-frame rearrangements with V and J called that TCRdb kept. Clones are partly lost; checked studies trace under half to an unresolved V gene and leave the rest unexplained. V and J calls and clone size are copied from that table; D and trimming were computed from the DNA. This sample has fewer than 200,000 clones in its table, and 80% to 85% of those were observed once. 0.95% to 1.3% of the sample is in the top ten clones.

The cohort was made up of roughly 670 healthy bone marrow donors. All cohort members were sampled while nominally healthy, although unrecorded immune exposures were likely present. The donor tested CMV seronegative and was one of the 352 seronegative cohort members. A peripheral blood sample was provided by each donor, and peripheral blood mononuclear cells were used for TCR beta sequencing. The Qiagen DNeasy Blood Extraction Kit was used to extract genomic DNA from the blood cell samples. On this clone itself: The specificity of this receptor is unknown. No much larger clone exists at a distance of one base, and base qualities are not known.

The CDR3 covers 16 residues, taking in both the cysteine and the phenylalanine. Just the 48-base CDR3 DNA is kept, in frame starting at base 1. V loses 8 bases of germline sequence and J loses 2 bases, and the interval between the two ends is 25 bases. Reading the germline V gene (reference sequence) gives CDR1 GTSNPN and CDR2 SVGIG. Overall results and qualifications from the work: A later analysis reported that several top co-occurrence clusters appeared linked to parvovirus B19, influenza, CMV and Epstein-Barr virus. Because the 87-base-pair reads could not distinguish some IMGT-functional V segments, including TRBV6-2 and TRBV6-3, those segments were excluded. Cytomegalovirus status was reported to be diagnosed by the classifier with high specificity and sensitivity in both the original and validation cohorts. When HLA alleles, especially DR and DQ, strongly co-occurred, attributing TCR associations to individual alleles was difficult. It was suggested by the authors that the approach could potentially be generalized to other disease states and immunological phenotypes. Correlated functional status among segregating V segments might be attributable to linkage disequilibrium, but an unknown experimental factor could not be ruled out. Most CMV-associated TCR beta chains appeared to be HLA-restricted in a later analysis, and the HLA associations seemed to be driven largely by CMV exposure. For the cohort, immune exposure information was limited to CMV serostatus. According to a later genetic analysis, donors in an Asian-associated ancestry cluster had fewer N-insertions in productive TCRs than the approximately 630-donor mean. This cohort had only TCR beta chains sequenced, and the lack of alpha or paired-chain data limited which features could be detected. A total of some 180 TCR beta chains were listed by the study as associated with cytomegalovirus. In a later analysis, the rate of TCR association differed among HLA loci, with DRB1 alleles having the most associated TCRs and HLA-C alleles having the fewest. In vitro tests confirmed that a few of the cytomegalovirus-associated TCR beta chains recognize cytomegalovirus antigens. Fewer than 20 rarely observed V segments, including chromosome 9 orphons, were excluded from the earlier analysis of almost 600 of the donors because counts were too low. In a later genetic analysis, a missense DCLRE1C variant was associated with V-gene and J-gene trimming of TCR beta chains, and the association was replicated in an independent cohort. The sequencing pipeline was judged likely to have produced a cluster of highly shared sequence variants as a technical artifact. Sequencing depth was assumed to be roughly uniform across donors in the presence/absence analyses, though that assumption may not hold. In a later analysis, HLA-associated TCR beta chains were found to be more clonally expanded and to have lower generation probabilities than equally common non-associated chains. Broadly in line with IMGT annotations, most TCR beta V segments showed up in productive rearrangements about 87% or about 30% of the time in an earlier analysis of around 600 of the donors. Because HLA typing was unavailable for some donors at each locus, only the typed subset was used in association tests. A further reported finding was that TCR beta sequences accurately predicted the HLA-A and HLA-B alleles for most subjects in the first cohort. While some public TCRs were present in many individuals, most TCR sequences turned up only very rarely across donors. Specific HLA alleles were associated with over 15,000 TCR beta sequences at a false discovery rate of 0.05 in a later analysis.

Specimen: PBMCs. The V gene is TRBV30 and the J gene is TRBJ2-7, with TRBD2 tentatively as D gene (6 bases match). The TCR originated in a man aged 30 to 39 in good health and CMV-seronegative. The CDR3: CATSLTGVLNPYEQYF. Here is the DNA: TGTGCCACCTCGCTTACGGGGGTTCTTAACCCCTACGAGCAGTACTTC. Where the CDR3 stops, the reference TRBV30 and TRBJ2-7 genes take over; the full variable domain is SQTIHQWPATLVQPVGSPLSLECTVEGTSNPNLYWYRQAAGRGLQLLFYSVGIGQISSEVPQNLSASRPQDRQFILSSKKLLLSDSGFYLCATSLTGVLNPYEQYFGPGTRLTVT.